This record covers a single TCR beta chain. Its antigen is as yet unknown. CDR1 is MNHEY and CDR2 is SVGAGI in the germline V gene. There are 13 residues in the CDR3. These data come from a study of human CD8 memory T cell subsets. Healthy donor buffy coats were the source of the PBMC. Enrichment of total CD8+ T cells was achieved using negative magnetic separation. Study conclusions and caveats: By Chao1 estimates, precursor exhausted T cells appeared less diverse than stem-like memory T cells.

TCR beta libraries were made by UMI-labeled 5' RACE. Each CDR3 protein gets one entry in TCRdb, which reprocessed the 5' RACE reads and gives no DNA. This sample contains under 6,500 distinct CDR3 sequences. V and J are TRBV6-5 and TRBJ1-1; there is no DNA to check the TCRdb D call of TRBD1. The sequenced sample consisted of CD8+ effector memory T cells (TEM) sorted from PBMCs. Stated subset: effector memory CD8 T cells, CCR7- CD45RO+ CD95+. The TCR was taken from a human donor in good health. This chain's CDR3 is CASSSRGGTEAFF.